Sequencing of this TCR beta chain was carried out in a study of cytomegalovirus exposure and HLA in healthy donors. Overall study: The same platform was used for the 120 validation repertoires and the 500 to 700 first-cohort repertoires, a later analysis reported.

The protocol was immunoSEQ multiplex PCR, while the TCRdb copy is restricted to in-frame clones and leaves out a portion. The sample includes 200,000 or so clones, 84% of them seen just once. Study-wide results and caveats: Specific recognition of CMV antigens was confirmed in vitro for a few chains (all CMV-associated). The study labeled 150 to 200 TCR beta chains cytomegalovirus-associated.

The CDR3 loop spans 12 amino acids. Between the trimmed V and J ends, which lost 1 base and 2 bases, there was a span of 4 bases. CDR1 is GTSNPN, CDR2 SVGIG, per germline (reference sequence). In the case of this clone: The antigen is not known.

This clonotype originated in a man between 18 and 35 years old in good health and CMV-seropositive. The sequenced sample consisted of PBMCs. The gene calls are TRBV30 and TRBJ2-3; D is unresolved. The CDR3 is CAWSDNTDTQYF. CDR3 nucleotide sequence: TGTGCCTGGAGTGATAACACAGATACGCAGTATTTT.